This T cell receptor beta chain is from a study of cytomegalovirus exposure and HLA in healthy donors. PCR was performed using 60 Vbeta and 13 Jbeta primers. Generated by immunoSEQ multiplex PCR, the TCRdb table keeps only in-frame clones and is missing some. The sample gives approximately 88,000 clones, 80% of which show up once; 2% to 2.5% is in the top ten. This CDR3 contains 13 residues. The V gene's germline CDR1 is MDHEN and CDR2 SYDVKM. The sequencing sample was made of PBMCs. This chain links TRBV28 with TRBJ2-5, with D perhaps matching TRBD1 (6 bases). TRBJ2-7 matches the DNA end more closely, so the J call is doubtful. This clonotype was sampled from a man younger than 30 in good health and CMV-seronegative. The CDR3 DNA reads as TGTGCCAGCAGTTCGGGACACACCTACGAGCAGTACTTC. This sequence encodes CASSSGHTYEQYF.